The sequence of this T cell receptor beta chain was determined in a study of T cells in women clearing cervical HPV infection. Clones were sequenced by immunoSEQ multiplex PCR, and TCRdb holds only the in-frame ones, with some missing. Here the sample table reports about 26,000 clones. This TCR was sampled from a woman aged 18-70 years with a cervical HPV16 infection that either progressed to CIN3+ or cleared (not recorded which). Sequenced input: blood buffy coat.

CDR3 residues: CASSEPGQRAYYGYTF. The CDR3 DNA, read in part, is TGTGCCAGCAGCGAACCGGGACAGAGGGCTTACTATGGC. This chain uses TRBV13 with TRBJ1-2; 7 bases map to TRBD1. The read ends 3 residues before the CDR3 terminus; that terminus is restored from the germline J gene. Germline V lookup: CDR1 PRHDT, CDR2 FYEKMQ (reference sequence). Trimming took 5 bases from V and 3 from J; bases not matched to a gene: 12. The CDR3 length is 16 residues.